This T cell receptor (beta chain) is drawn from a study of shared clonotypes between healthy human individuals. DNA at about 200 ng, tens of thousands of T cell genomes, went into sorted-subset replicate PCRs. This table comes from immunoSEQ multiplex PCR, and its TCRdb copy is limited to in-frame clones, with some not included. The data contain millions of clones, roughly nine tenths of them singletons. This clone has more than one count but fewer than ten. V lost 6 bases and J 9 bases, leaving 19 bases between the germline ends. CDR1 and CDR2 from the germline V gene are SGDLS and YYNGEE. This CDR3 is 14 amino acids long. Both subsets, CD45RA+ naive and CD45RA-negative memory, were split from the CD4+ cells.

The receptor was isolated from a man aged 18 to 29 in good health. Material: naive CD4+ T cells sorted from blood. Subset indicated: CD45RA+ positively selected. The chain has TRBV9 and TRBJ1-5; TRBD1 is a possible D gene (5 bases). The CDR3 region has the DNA TGTGCCAGCACCGCCGAGGGGATCCGTTGGCCCCAGCATTTT. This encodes CASTAEGIRWPQHF.